The present T cell receptor (beta chain) was sequenced within a study of Ad26.COV2.S vaccination and SARS-CoV-2 variants. The method was immunoSEQ multiplex PCR; TCRdb's version includes in-frame clones alone and lacks a portion of them. Among around 420,000 clones listed, 70% to 90% were seen once. The CDR3 length is 15 residues. The V gene lost 0 bases and the J gene lost 0 bases, with 6 bases spanning the gap. Germline V lookup: CDR1 MGHRA, CDR2 YSYEKL. Treatment in this sample: roughly 18 received Ad26.COV2.S at low or high dose, single or two shots; five or six received placebo; per-sample allocation not given. The investigators took samples on day 63 after the first vaccine or placebo injection. This clone was recorded once.

The rearrangement uses TRBV4-1 and TRBJ1-5; D remains unclear. The source material was peripheral blood, sampled in a trial of Ad26.COV2.S vaccine versus placebo. The receptor comes from a person aged 18-65 years who received the Ad26.COV2.S COVID-19 vaccine or a placebo. CDR3 coding DNA: TGCGCCAGCAGCCAAGAAGAGAATAGCAATCAGCCCCAGCATTTT. Translation: CASSQEENSNQPQHF.